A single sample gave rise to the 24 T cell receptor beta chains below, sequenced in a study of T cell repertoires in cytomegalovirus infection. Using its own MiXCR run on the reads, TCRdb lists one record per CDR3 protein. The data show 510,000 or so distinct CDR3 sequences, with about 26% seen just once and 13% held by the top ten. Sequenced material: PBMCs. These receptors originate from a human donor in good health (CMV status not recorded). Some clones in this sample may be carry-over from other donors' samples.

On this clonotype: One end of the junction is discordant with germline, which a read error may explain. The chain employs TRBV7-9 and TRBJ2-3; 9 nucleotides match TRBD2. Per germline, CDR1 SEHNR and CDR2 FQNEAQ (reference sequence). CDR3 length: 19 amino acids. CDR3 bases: TGTGCCAACAGCACCCCGAGTTGGCTAGCGGGACCCCTGCGGGATACGCAGTATTTT. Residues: CANSTPSWLAGPLRDTQYF.

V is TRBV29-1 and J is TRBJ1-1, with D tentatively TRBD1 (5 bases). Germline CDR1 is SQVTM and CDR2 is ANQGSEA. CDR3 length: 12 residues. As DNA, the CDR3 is TGCAGTGATATTGACAGGAACACTGAAGCTTTCTTT. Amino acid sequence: CSDIDRNTEAFF.

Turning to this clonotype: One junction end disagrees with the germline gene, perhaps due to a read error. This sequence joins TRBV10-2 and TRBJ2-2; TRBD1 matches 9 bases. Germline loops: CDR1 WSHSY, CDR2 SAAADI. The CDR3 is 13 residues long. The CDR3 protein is CASRDRDTGELLF. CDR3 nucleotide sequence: TGCGCCAGCCGGGACAGGGACACCGGGGAGCTGCTTTTT.

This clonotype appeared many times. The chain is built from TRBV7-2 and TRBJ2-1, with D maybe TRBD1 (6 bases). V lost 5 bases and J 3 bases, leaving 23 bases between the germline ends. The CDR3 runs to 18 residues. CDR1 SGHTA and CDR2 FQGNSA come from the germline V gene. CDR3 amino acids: CASSPLKVWDTNYNEQFF. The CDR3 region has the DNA TGTGCCAGCAGCCCCCTGAAGGTCTGGGACACCAACTACAATGAGCAGTTCTTC.

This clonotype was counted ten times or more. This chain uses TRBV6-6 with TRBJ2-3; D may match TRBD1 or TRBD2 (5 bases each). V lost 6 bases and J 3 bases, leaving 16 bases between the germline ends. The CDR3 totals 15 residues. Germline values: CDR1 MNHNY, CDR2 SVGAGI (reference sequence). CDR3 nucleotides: TGTGCCAGCAGCCCTCCGGGGCGGAGAACAGATACGCAGTATTTT. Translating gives CASSPPGRRTDTQYF.

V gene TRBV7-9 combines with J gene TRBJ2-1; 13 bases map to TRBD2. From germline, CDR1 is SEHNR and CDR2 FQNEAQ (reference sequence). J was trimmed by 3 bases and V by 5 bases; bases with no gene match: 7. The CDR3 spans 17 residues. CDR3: CASSQTSGREVYNEQFF. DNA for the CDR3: TGTGCCAGCAGCCAAACTAGCGGGAGGGAAGTCTACAATGAGCAGTTCTTC.

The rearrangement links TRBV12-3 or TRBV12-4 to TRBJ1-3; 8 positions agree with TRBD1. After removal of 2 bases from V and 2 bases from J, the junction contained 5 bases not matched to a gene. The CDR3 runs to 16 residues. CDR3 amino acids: CASSLRETGAGNTIYF. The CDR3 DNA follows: TGTGCCAGCAGTTTAAGGGAGACAGGGGCTGGAAACACCATATATTTT.

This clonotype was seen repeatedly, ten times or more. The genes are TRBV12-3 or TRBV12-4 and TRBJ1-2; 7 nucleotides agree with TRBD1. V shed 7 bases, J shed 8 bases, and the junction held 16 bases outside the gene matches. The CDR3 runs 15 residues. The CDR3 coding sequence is TGTGCCAGCACTCCCATACCCCAGGGGGACCAGGGCTACACCTTC. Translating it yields CASTPIPQGDQGYTF.

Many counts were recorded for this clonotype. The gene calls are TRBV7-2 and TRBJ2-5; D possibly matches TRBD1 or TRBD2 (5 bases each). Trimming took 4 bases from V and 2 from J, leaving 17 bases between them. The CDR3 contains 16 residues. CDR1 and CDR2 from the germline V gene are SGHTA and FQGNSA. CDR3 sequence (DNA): TGTGCCAGCAGCTCGGGATCGGGGCCCGGACAAGAGACCCAGTACTTC. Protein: CASSSGSGPGQETQYF.

The DNA for the CDR3 is TGTGCCAGCAGCCAGGCCGGGACTAGCGCTTACGAGCAGTACTTC. This sequence encodes CASSQAGTSAYEQYF. The rearrangement joins TRBV7-2 to TRBJ2-7; 10 bases agree with TRBD2. Unmatched junction bases numbered 8, after V lost 5 bases and J lost 4 bases. Germline assignment: CDR1 SGHTA and CDR2 FQGNSA. The CDR3 loop spans 15 amino acids. Combining the CDR3 with reference TRBV7-2 and TRBJ2-7 gives the whole variable domain GAGVSQSPSNKVTEKGKDVELRCDPISGHTALYWYRQSLGQGLEFLIYFQGNSAPDKSGLPSDRFSAERTGGSVSTLTIQRTQQEDSAVYLCASSQAGTSAYEQYFGPGTRLTVT.

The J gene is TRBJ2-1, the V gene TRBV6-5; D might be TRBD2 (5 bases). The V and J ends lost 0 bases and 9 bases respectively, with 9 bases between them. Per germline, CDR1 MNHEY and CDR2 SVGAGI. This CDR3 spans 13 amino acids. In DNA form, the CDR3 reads TGTGCCAGCAGTTACTCTACGGGAAGTGAGCAGTTCTTC. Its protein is CASSYSTGSEQFF.

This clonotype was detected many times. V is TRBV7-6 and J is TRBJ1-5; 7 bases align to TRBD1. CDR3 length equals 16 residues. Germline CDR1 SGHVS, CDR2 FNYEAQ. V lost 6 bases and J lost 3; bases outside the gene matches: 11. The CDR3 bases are TGTGCCAGCAGTCTTAACGCCGGGACAGACAATCAGCCCCAGCATTTT. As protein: CASSLNAGTDNQPQHF.

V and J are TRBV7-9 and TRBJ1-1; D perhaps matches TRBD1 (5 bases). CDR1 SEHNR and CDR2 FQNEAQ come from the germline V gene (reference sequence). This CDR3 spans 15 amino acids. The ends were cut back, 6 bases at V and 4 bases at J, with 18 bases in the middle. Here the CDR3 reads CASRYTGSGPTEAFF. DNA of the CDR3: TGTGCCAGCAGATACACAGGATCCGGACCCACTGAAGCTTTCTTT.

In DNA form, the CDR3 reads TGTGCCAGCAGCCATCAGCGCGGGAGGAACCATGAGCAGTTCTTC. The encoded protein is CASSHQRGRNHEQFF. The genes are TRBV7-6 and TRBJ2-1, with 8 positions matching TRBD2. V lost 5 bases to trimming and J lost 8 bases; unmatched junction nucleotides: 11. This CDR3 spans 15 amino acids. The germline gives CDR1 SGHVS, CDR2 FNYEAQ. Variable domain in full (rest from reference TRBV7-6 and TRBJ2-1): GAGVSQSPRYKVTKRGQDVALRCDPISGHVSLYWYRQALGQGPEFLTYFNYEAQQDKSGLPNDRFSAERPEGSISTLTIQRTEQRDSAMYRCASSHQRGRNHEQFFGPGTRLTVL.

The CDR3 sequence: CASSYGPGTDTQYF. CDR3 DNA: TGTGCCAGCAGTTACGGACCAGGCACAGATACGCAGTATTTT. The gene calls are TRBV6-2 or TRBV6-3 and TRBJ2-3; D gene ambiguous. Trimming stripped 2 bases from V and 1 base from J, with 7 bases between. Germline CDR1 reads MNHEY; CDR2 reads SVGEGT. The CDR3 is 14 residues long.

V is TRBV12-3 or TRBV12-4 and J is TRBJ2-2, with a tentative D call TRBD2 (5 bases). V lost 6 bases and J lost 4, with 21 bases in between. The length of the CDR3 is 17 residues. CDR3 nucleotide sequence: TGTGCCAGCAGCCCACCCCTGGCGGCGGCGGGCACCGGGGAGCTGTTTTTT. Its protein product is CASSPPLAAAGTGELFF.

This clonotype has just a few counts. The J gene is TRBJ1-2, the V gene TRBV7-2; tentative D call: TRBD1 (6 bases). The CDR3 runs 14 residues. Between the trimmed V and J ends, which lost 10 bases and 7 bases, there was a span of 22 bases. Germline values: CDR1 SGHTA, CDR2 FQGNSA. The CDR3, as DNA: TGTGCCATTTACAAAGGGGGGGCTAAAGGTGGCTACACCTTC. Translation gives CAIYKGGAKGGYTF.

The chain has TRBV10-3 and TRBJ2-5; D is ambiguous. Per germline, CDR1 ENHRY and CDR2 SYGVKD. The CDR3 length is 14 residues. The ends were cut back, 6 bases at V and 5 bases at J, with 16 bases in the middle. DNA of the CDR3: TGTGCCATCAGCACCGCGGTCGGGCGGGAGACCCAGTACTTC. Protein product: CAISTAVGRETQYF.

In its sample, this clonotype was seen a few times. Here the CDR3 reads CASSVQGAGDTEAFF. CDR3 sequence (DNA): TGTGCCAGCAGTGTGCAGGGGGCGGGGGACACTGAAGCTTTCTTT. This chain links TRBV25-1 with TRBJ1-1, with 8 bases lining up with TRBD1. J gave up 3 bases and V 4 bases, and 7 bases lay outside the gene matches. There are 15 residues in the CDR3. CDR1 is MGHDK and CDR2 is SYGVNS in the germline V gene.

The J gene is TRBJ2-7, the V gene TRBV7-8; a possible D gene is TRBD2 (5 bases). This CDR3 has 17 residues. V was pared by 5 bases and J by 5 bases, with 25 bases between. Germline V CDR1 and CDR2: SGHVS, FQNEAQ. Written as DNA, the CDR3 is TGTGCCAGCAGCAGGCTCTGGGGTTCTAGCCGACTTGACGAGCAGTACTTC. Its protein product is CASSRLWGSSRLDEQYF.

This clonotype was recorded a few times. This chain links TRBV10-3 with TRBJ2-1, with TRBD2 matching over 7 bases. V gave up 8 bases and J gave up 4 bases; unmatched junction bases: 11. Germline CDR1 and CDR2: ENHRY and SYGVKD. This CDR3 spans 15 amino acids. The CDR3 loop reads CAIGVGGREYNEQFF. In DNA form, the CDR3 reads TGTGCCATCGGTGTAGGCGGGAGAGAGTACAATGAGCAGTTCTTC.

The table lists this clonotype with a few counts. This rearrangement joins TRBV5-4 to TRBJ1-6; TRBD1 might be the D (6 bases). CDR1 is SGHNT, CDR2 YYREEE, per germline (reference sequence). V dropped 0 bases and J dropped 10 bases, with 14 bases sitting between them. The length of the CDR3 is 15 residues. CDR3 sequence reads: CASSLDFGGGSPLHF. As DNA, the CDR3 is TGTGCCAGCAGCTTGGATTTTGGGGGCGGGTCACCCCTCCACTTT.

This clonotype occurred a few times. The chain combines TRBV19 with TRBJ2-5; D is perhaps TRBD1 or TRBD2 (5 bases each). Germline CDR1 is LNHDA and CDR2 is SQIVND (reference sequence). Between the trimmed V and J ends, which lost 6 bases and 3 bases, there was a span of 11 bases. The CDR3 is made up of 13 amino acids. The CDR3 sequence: CASRMTAEETQYF. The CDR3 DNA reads TGTGCCAGTAGAATGACAGCGGAAGAGACCCAGTACTTC.

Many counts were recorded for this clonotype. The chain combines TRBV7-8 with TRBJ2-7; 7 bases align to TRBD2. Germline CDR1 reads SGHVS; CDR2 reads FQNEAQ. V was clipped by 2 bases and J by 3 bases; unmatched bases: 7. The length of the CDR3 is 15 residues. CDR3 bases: TGTGCCAGCAGCTTATATGCGGGAGCTCGCTACGAGCAGTACTTC. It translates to CASSLYAGARYEQYF. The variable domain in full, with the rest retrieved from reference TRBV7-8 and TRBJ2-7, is GAGVSQSPRYKVAKRGQDVALRCDPISGHVSLFWYQQALGQGPEFLTYFQNEAQLDKSGLPSDRFFAERPEGSVSTLKIQRTQQEDSAVYLCASSLYAGARYEQYFGPGTRLTVT.